This T cell receptor beta chain was captured in a study of cytomegalovirus exposure and HLA in healthy donors (TCRdb year 2017). About the full investigation: An earlier analysis of approximately 600 of the donors reported 276 Gb of sequence data and some 120 million unique TCR beta sequences from approximately 180 million T cells. Roughly 300 gigabases of sequencing data and approximately 85 million unique TCR sequences were included in an early release covering around 600 HLA-typed donors. Among the approximately 420 genotyped donors, around 81% belonged to the genetic ancestry cluster associated with self-reported Caucasian donors. The aim of the study was to test whether cataloging public T cell receptors could identify signatures of past pathogen exposure. The study profiled the T cell repertoires of hundreds of subjects by immunosequencing and related them to cytomegalovirus serostatus. In addition to the first cohort of approximately 650 subjects, a separate validation cohort of under 150 different subjects was used. High-throughput TCR immunosequencing, statistical association of individual TCRs with disease status, and machine learning were combined to predict cytomegalovirus infection status. A later analysis re-analyzed previously published TCR beta repertoires from 666 donors and added high-resolution HLA genotyping to study TCR occurrence patterns. In the later analysis, no new phenotypic data were used to find candidate immune exposures; instead, reliance was placed on TCR beta sequences and their occurrence across donors. An earlier analysis of some 600 of the donors applied high-throughput TCR beta sequencing to assess whether each TCR beta V gene segment acted as functional or pseudogenic. Donor age, sex, ethnicity and CMV serostatus were compiled alongside the repertoire data. A later genetic analysis used genome-wide SNP genotypes for about 60% of the roughly 700 donors, treating that subset as a discovery cohort. All discovery cohort repertoires had been generated using a single sequencing platform. Both class I and class II loci were covered by HLA typing, at four-digit resolution. The number of donors typed differed by locus, with roughly 629-640 for A, B, C, DRB1 and DQB1, more than 500 for DQA1, approximately 580 for DPA1, and around 460 for DPB1. Roughly 5 DR-DQ haplotypes were handled as single units for association and clustering, since linkage in the cohort was strong. Among 398 genotyped donors of the cohort, an average of around 220,000 unique TCR beta nucleotide sequences was sequenced per donor, of which 15% to 20% were non-productive.

In its sample, this clone was seen a few times. Its target antigen remains unknown. There are no base qualities to consult, and no much larger clone falls within one base. Study-wide conclusions, independent of this receptor: Correlated functional status among segregating V segments might reflect linkage disequilibrium, but an unknown experimental factor could not be ruled out. The earlier analysis of about 600 of the donors excluded approximately 15 rarely observed V segments, including chromosome 9 orphons, because counts were too low. Broadly in line with IMGT annotations, most TCR beta V segments showed up in productive rearrangements about 87% or about 30% of the time in an earlier analysis of around 600 of the donors. Sequencing depth was assumed to be roughly uniform across donors in the presence/absence analyses, though that assumption may not hold. Because HLA typing was missing for some donors at each locus, association tests included only the typed subset. In the study, approximately 160 TCR beta chains were listed as associated with cytomegalovirus. A later genetic analysis associated a missense DCLRE1C variant with V-gene and J-gene trimming of TCR beta chains, and an independent cohort replicated the association. A later analysis found that TCR association rates varied across HLA loci, with DRB1 alleles showing the most associated TCRs and HLA-C alleles the fewest. Cytomegalovirus status was reported to be diagnosed by the classifier with high specificity and sensitivity in both the original and validation cohorts. A few of the identified cytomegalovirus-associated TCR beta chains were confirmed in vitro to be specific for cytomegalovirus antigens. Compared with the 666-donor mean, donors in an Asian-associated ancestry cluster had fewer N-insertions in productive TCRs, according to a later genetic analysis. CMV serostatus was the only immune exposure information available for the cohort. In a later analysis, around 17,000 TCR beta sequences were associated with specific HLA alleles at a false discovery rate of 0.05. According to a later analysis, most CMV-associated TCR beta chains appeared to be HLA-restricted, and the HLA associations seemed to be driven largely by CMV exposure. When HLA alleles, especially DR and DQ, strongly co-occurred, TCR associations were difficult to assign to individual alleles. In a later analysis, several top co-occurrence clusters were reported to appear linked to parvovirus B19, influenza, CMV and Epstein-Barr virus. Across donors, most TCR sequences were observed very rarely, whereas some public TCRs were present in many individuals. A later analysis found that HLA-associated TCR beta chains were more clonally expanded and had lower generation probabilities than equally common non-associated chains. This cohort had only TCR beta chains sequenced, and the lack of alpha or paired-chain data limited which features could be detected. It was suggested by the authors that the approach could potentially be generalized to other disease states and immunological phenotypes. A group of highly shared sequence variants was considered likely to be a technical artifact of the sequencing pipeline. A further reported finding was that TCR beta sequences accurately predicted the HLA-A and HLA-B alleles for most subjects in the first cohort.

In total, about 650 healthy bone marrow donors made up the cohort. At the time of sampling, every cohort member was nominally healthy, though immune exposures that went unrecorded were likely present. Of the 650 to 750 cohort members, fewer than 300 had positive CMV serostatus and roughly 330 had negative CMV serostatus, and CMV serostatus was not recorded for the donor. Each donor provided a peripheral blood sample, and peripheral blood mononuclear cells were used for TCR beta sequencing. The Qiagen DNeasy Blood Extraction Kit was used to extract genomic DNA from the blood cell samples. Libraries were constructed by the immunoSEQ multiplex PCR assay. A mixture of 60 forward primers for TCR Vbeta segments and 13 reverse primers for TCR Jbeta segments was used in the multiplex PCR. A multiplex PCR assay on genomic DNA amplified the CDR3 region of rearranged TCR beta genes. Amplified TCR beta libraries were sequenced as 87-base-pair reads on the Illumina HiSeq System. The study's own analysis went as follows. A later analysis tallied some 79 million unique TCR beta chains across the 700 or so repertoires, and some 10 million of those chains were shared by two or more donors. Raw reads were error-corrected and collapsed into unique sequences with a nearest-neighbor algorithm that merged closely related sequences to remove PCR and sequencing errors. V, D and J gene segments were assigned by aligning CDR3 sequences to IMGT reference sequences. For a sequence to be retained, at least a six-nucleotide match to both a V gene segment and a J gene segment was required. A rearrangement counted as productive if the CDR3 had no stop codons and remained in frame with V and J, and every other rearrangement counted as non-productive. CDR3 was defined by IMGT convention, running from the second conserved V-encoded cysteine to the conserved J-encoded phenylalanine. Sequences without an unambiguous match to a single V gene segment were excluded from the earlier analysis of 450 to 650 of the donors. In an earlier analysis of about 590 of the donors, a V segment was called functional when productive rearrangements were above 56.7%, and segregating when the standard deviation between donors exceeded 5%. A statistical classification framework was developed to diagnose cytomegalovirus status using the catalog of TCR beta chain sequences. V and J gene assignment, in a later analysis, came from comparing TCR nucleotide sequences with IMGT/GENE-DB human TR gene sequences. In a later analysis, CDR3 sequences and most-parsimonious VDJ recombination scenarios were assigned using the TCRdist pipeline. In a later analysis, every TCR beta chain was defined by the combination of its CDR3 amino acid sequence and its V-gene family, and reads without a unique V-gene family were dropped. In a later analysis, nearly 600 highly shared, low-generation-probability nucleotide sequences were removed to address suspected cross-contamination and a sequencing artifact. For each public chain, a later analysis derived a clonal expansion index from normalized ranks of inferred template counts within each repertoire. In a later analysis, generation probabilities were computed using a VDJ recombination model fitted to out-of-frame rearrangements, and the results were checked against IGoR. A later analysis scored TCR-TCR, TCR-HLA and TCR-CMV co-occurrence with hypergeometric tests, applying a repertoire-size bias correction to TCR pairs. A later analysis estimated false discovery rates by permuting HLA or CMV assignments 20 times. In a later analysis, co-occurring TCRs were grouped using DBSCAN, with TCRdist sequence similarity added in when clustering inside HLA-allele-positive subsets. Repertoires with fewer than 30,000 or more than 120,000 public chains were left out of co-occurrence clustering, as were about five repertoires with anomalous nucleotide sharing. TCRdb took this table from immuneACCESS and kept in-frame rearrangements with V and J called. Such tables lack part of the clones; where checked against another copy, unresolved V genes explain under half of the gap, and the rest is unexplained. The DNA gave D and trimming, while V, J and clone size come from that table. The sample table holds about 180,000 clones, of which about 69% were seen once. Over 2% of the sample is taken by the ten largest.

The TCR comes from a human donor in good health. Sample: PBMCs.

This receptor carries the CDR3 CAISESRGNTEAFF. The DNA is TGTGCCATCAGTGAATCCAGAGGGAACACTGAAGCTTTCTTT. The rearranged segments are TRBV10-3 and TRBJ1-1; the D gene assignment is ambiguous. The germline ends are 9 bases apart after V is trimmed by 3 bases and J by 1 base. The CDR3 numbers 14 residues from cysteine through phenylalanine. Only the CDR3 portion is preserved as DNA: 42 bases, with reading frame beginning at the first base. CDR1 and CDR2 are drawn from the germline V gene: ENHRY, SYGVKD.